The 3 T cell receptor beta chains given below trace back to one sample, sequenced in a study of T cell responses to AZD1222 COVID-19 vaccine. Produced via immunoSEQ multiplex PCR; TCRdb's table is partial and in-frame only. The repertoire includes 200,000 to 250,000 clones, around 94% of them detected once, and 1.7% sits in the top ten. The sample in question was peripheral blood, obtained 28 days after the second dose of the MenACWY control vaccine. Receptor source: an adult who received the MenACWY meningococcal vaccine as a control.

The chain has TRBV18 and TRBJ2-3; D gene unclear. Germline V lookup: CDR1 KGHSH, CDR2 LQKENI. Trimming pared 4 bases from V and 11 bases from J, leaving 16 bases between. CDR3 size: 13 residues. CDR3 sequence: CASSRSAVELQYF. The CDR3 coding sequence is TGTGCCAGCTCACGGTCAGCCGTCGAACTGCAGTATTTT.

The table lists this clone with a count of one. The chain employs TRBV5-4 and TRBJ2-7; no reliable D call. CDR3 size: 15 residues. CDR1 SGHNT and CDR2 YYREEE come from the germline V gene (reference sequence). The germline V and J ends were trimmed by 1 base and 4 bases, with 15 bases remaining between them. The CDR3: CASSLNRDRVYEQYF. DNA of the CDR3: TGTGCCAGCAGCTTGAATAGGGATAGAGTTTACGAGCAGTACTTC.

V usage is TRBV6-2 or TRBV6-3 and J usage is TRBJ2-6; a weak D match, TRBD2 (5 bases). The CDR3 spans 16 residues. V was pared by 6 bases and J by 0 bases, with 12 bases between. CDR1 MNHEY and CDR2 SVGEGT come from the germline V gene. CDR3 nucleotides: TGTGCCAGCAGCTCAATGGGAGTCTCTGGGGCCAACGTCCTGACTTTC. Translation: CASSSMGVSGANVLTF.